A single sample gave rise to the 24 T cell receptor beta chains below, sequenced in a study of CD8 T cells in Susac syndrome. cDNA came from about 0.51 to 1 ug RNA primed by random hexamers. From the immunoSEQ multiplex PCR reads, TCRdb called clonotypes with MiXCR, one entry per CDR3 protein. The sample lists 150,000 to 200,000 distinct CDR3 sequences; around 94% were seen once. Sequenced input: CD4+ T cells from PBMCs. The receptor set was obtained from a human donor with multiple sclerosis.

In its sample, this clonotype was seen once. The rearrangement uses TRBV12-5 and TRBJ2-1; D is possibly TRBD2 (5 bases). Germline loops: CDR1 LGHNT, CDR2 FRNRAP. Trimming took 5 bases from V and 10 from J, leaving 12 bases between them. CDR3 length: 12 amino acids. Written as DNA, the CDR3 is TGTGCTAGTGGTATAGAGGGAGTGGAGCAGTTCTTC. It codes for CASGIEGVEQFF. The full variable domain, its missing parts supplied by reference TRBV12-5 and TRBJ2-1, is DARVTQTPRHKVTEMGQEVTMRCQPILGHNTVFWYRQTMMQGLELLAYFRNRAPLDDSGMPKDRFSAEMPDATLATLKIQPSEPRDSAVYFCASGIEGVEQFFGPGTRLTVL.

V is TRBV30 and J is TRBJ1-5; D call uncertain. The V and J ends lost 4 bases and 0 bases respectively, with 10 bases between them. CDR3 length: 14 amino acids. Germline V CDR1 and CDR2: GTSNPN, SVGIG (reference sequence). The CDR3 region is CAWNGGDSNQPQHF. The CDR3 DNA follows: TGTGCCTGGAACGGCGGGGATAGCAATCAGCCCCAGCATTTT. The whole variable domain, filled in from reference TRBV30 and TRBJ1-5, reads SQTIHQWPATLVQPVGSPLSLECTVEGTSNPNLYWYRQAAGRGLQLLFYSVGIGQISSEVPQNLSASRPQDRQFILSSKKLLLSDSGFYLCAWNGGDSNQPQHFGDGTRLSIL.

This rearrangement joins TRBV27 to TRBJ2-7, with a possible D match to TRBD2 (6 bases). Trimming removed 3 bases at V and 2 bases at J, with 14 bases between. This CDR3 region has 15 residues. Germline CDR1 is MNHEY and CDR2 is SMNVEV (reference sequence). The CDR3 region has the DNA TGTGCCAGCAGTTTCCCCGGGACTGCTACCTACGAGCAGTACTTC. Amino acids: CASSFPGTATYEQYF.

The gene calls are TRBV5-1 and TRBJ2-3; 11 nucleotides line up with TRBD2. Germline V gene data show CDR1 as SGHRS and CDR2 as YFSETQ. This CDR3 comprises 17 residues. With 4 bases clipped from V and 2 bases from J, the junction kept 9 bases outside the gene matches. In DNA form, the CDR3 reads TGCGCCAGCAGCGGAGAAACTAGCGGGGGATACACAGATACGCAGTATTTT. Residues: CASSGETSGGYTDTQYF.

The chain combines TRBV6-5 with TRBJ2-7, with 7 bases that match TRBD1. The ends lost 2 bases at V and 3 bases at J; junction bases unmatched: 7. This CDR3 contains 15 residues. Germline V lookup: CDR1 MNHEY, CDR2 SVGAGI. This chain's CDR3 is CASSYPGQPNYEQYF. The CDR3 DNA reads TGTGCCAGCAGTTACCCGGGACAGCCGAACTACGAGCAGTACTTC.

The chain recombines TRBV7-8 with TRBJ1-2, with 7 bases aligning to TRBD1. Germline trimming cut 4 bases from V and 9 bases from J; bases unmatched to any gene: 5. The length of the CDR3 is 12 residues. Germline CDR1 SGHVS, CDR2 FQNEAQ. The DNA for the CDR3 is TGTGCCAGCAGCTCAGGACAGGAGAGCTACACCTTC. Amino acids: CASSSGQESYTF.

This clonotype was counted only a few times. The rearrangement links TRBV7-9 to TRBJ2-5, with 11 nucleotides matching TRBD1. V lost 6 bases to trimming and J lost 5 bases; unmatched junction nucleotides: 2. CDR3 length: 13 amino acids. Per the germline V gene, CDR1 is SEHNR and CDR2 is FQNEAQ (reference sequence). CDR3 DNA sequence: TGTGCCAGCAGTAGGACAGGGGGCGAGACCCAGTACTTC. Its protein is CASSRTGGETQYF.

The chain couples TRBV14 to TRBJ2-7; D ambiguous. There are 13 residues in the CDR3. Looked up from germline, CDR1 is SGHDN and CDR2 is FVKESK. The V end was cut by 2 bases, the J end by 0 bases, with 5 bases between. The CDR3 reads CASSQPSSYEQYF. In nucleotides, the CDR3 is TGTGCCAGCAGCCAACCGAGCTCCTACGAGCAGTACTTC.

V usage is TRBV12-3 or TRBV12-4 and J usage is TRBJ2-7; D is unclear. The CDR3 is made up of 14 amino acids. V was clipped by 7 bases and J by 0 bases, with 13 bases between them. The CDR3 bases are TGTGCCAGCATGTTGGACGCGAGCTCCTACGAGCAGTACTTC. Amino acids: CASMLDASSYEQYF.

As for this clonotype: Mismatch with germline at one junction end may stem from a read error. CDR3 in amino acids: CASSHSKGLAGEQYF. CDR3 DNA sequence: TGTGCCAGCAGTCACTCAAAAGGACTAGCGGGAGAGCAGTACTTC. The chain carries TRBV6-6 and TRBJ2-7; 12 bases agree with TRBD2. Germline V gene sequence: CDR1 MNHNY, CDR2 SVGAGI (reference sequence). There are 15 residues in the CDR3.

The chain carries TRBV24-1 and TRBJ2-5, with 7 bases matching TRBD2. Germline V gives CDR1 KGHDR, CDR2 SFDVKD. The junction had 5 bases not matched to a gene; V was cut back by 0 bases and J by 5 bases. CDR3 size: 15 residues. The CDR3 DNA reads as TGTGCCACCAGTGATTTGGGCAGCGGGGAGGAGACCCAGTACTTC. This encodes CATSDLGSGEETQYF.

V usage is TRBV2 and J usage is TRBJ2-1; 10 positions match TRBD2. This CDR3 spans 15 amino acids. After removal of 6 bases from V and 5 bases from J, the junction contained 7 bases not matched to a gene. The germline gives CDR1 SNHLY, CDR2 FYNNEI. The CDR3 bases are TGTGCCAGCAGCGCAACTAGCGGGATAGACAATGAGCAGTTCTTC. This codes for CASSATSGIDNEQFF.

This rearrangement joins TRBV29-1 to TRBJ1-1; D possibly corresponds to TRBD1 (5 bases). Germline V gene data show CDR1 as SQVTM and CDR2 as ANQGSEA. Between the trimmed V and J ends, which lost 4 bases and 6 bases, there was a span of 18 bases. This CDR3 spans 14 amino acids. This CDR3 reads CSVVSQGLLAEAFF. CDR3 DNA sequence: TGCAGCGTTGTGTCGCAGGGTCTCCTCGCTGAAGCTTTCTTT.

The count of this clonotype is one. The rearrangement uses TRBV5-1 and TRBJ1-1; D gene unclear. Germline V CDR1 and CDR2: SGHRS, YFSETQ. The CDR3 runs to 14 residues. V was clipped by 0 bases and J by 3 bases, with 9 bases between them. In nucleotides, the CDR3 is TGCGCCAGCAGCTTGGACTTGGTCTACACTGAAGCTTTCTTT. Translated: CASSLDLVYTEAFF.

The rearrangement links TRBV5-1 to TRBJ1-2, with a tentative D call TRBD1 (5 bases). Trimming left V 2 bases short and J 6 bases short, with 20 bases between. The CDR3 length is 16 residues. Germline CDR1 is SGHRS and CDR2 is YFSETQ. The CDR3 DNA reads TGCGCCAGCAGCTTAGGGTTCGGGGGGAGTATGGATGGCTACACCTTC. It yields the protein CASSLGFGGSMDGYTF.

The J gene is TRBJ1-3, the V gene TRBV3-1; D remains ambiguous. This CDR3 is built from 14 residues. Trimming cost V 2 bases and J 3 bases, with 8 bases left between them. Germline V gene sequence: CDR1 LGHDT, CDR2 YNNKEL (reference sequence). For the CDR3, the DNA is TGTGCCAGCAGCCAAAAGGGTTATGGAAACACCATATATTTT. Protein: CASSQKGYGNTIYF.

The V call is TRBV20-1, the J call TRBJ2-5; perhaps TRBD1 as D (6 bases). CDR1 is DFQATT, CDR2 SNEGSKA, per germline (reference sequence). The CDR3 length is 12 residues. V shed 4 bases and J shed 5 bases, with 11 bases lying between them. The CDR3 DNA reads as TGCAGTGCTATAGGTCAGGGGGAGACCCAGTACTTC. Residues: CSAIGQGETQYF.

This rearrangement joins TRBV15 to TRBJ1-1; 7 bases line up with TRBD1. The CDR3 runs 13 residues. CDR1 and CDR2 (germline): LNHNV, YYDKDF (reference sequence). V was clipped by 0 bases and J by 10 bases; unmatched bases: 5. The CDR3 spells CATSRDRGLGAFF. CDR3 in DNA: TGTGCCACCAGCAGAGATAGGGGGCTAGGAGCTTTCTTT.

For the CDR3, the DNA is TGTGCCAGCAGTTTACAAGAGTGGCCCCAGCATTTT. Translating it yields CASSLQEWPQHF. The V and J genes are TRBV12-3 or TRBV12-4 and TRBJ1-5; no definite D call. V shed 2 bases and J shed 9 bases, with 8 bases lying between them. CDR3 length: 12 residues.

V gene TRBV7-2 combines with J gene TRBJ2-5; 15 bases match TRBD2. Looked up from germline, CDR1 is SGHTA and CDR2 is FQGNSA. V dropped 6 bases and J dropped 6; count of bases not matched to a gene: 8. This CDR3 region has 16 residues. This CDR3 reads CASSSAGLAGGQTQYF. CDR3 nucleotide sequence: TGTGCCAGCAGTAGCGCGGGACTAGCGGGAGGCCAGACCCAGTACTTC.

V and J are TRBV2 and TRBJ2-1, with TRBD1 as a possible D gene (6 bases). CDR3 length: 14 amino acids. Trimming shortened V by 7 bases and J by 5 bases, and 15 bases separated the two germline ends. Germline CDR1 and CDR2: SNHLY and FYNNEI. The CDR3 spells CASKARTADNEQFF. CDR3 in DNA: TGTGCCAGCAAGGCTCGGACAGCCGACAATGAGCAGTTCTTC.

This rearrangement joins TRBV3-1 to TRBJ2-7, with D possibly matching TRBD2 (6 bases). This CDR3 region has 15 residues. From germline, CDR1 is LGHDT and CDR2 YNNKEL (reference sequence). Trimming pared 1 base from V and 6 bases from J, leaving 16 bases between. The CDR3 sequence is CASSQAEFYGSEQYF. The CDR3 DNA is TGTGCCAGCAGCCAAGCTGAATTTTACGGGAGCGAGCAGTACTTC.

The J gene is TRBJ2-1, the V gene TRBV30, with TRBD2 matching 7 bases. The CDR3 runs to 14 residues. The junction had 10 bases not matched to a gene; V was cut back by 2 bases and J by 9 bases. Germline V lookup: CDR1 GTSNPN, CDR2 SVGIG (reference sequence). The CDR3 nucleotides read TGTGCCTGGAGTTATTTTAGTGGGGGGGTTGAGCAGTTCTTC. Its translation: CAWSYFSGGVEQFF.

The gene calls are TRBV7-9 and TRBJ2-1, with 10 bases aligning to TRBD2. The CDR3 length is 15 residues. The germline gives CDR1 SEHNR, CDR2 FQNEAQ (reference sequence). With 6 bases clipped from V and 6 bases from J, the junction kept 8 bases outside the gene matches. CDR3 residues: CASRSSGSLSNEQFF. The CDR3 region has the DNA TGTGCCAGCAGATCTAGCGGGAGCCTCTCCAATGAGCAGTTCTTC. The full variable domain, its missing parts supplied by reference TRBV7-9 and TRBJ2-1, is DTGVSQNPRHKITKRGQNVTFRCDPISEHNRLYWYRQTLGQGPEFLTYFQNEAQLEKSRLLSDRFSAERPKGSFSTLEIQRTEQGDSAMYLCASRSSGSLSNEQFFGPGTRLTVL.